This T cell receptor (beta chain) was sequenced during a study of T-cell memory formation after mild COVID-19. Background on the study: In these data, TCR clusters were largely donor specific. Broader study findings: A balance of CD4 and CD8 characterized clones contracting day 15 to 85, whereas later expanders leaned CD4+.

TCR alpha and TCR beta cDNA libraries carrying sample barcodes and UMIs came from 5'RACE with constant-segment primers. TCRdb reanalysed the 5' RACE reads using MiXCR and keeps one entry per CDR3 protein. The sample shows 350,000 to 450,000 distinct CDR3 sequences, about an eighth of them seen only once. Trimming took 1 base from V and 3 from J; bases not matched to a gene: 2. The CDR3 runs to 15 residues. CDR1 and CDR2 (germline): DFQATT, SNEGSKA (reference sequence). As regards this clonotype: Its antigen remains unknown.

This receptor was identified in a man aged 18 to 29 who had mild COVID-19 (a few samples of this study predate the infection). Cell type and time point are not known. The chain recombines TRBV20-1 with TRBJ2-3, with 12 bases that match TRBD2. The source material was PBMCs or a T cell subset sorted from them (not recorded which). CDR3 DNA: TGCAGTGCTAGAGCTAGCGGGGGGGCTACAGATACGCAGTATTTT. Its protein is CSARASGGATDTQYF.